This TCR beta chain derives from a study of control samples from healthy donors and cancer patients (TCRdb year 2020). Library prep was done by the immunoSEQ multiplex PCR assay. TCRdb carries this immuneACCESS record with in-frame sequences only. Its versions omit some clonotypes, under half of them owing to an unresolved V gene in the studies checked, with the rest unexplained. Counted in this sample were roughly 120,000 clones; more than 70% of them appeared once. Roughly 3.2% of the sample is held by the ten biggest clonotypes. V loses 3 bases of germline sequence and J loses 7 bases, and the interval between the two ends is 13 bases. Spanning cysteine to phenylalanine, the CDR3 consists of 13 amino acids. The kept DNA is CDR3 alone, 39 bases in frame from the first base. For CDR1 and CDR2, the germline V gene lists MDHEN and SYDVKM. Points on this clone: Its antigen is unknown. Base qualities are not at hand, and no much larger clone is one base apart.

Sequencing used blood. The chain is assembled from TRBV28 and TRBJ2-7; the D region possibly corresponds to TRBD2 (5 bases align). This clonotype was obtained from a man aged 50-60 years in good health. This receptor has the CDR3 CASSLREPPEQYF. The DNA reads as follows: TGTGCCAGCAGTTTGAGGGAACCTCCAGAGCAGTACTTC.